A selection of T cell receptor beta chains follows, all from one sample in a study of cytomegalovirus exposure and HLA in healthy donors. TCRdb's copy holds only in-frame clones and misses some; the assay was immunoSEQ multiplex PCR. This sample has approximately 240,000 clones; around 76% occur once, and the top ten carry 5% to 6.5%. Input material: PBMCs. These receptors were collected from a woman aged 35 to 49 in good health and CMV-seropositive. The CDR3 runs from the conserved cysteine through the conserved F or W.

j_gene	len	v_gene	CDR3aa
TRBJ2-6	14	TRBV2	CASSETQGANVLTF
TRBJ2-7	16	TRBV7-6	CASSLLVGDASYEQYF
TRBJ1-3	14	TRBV18	CASSVDSVRNTIYF
TRBJ2-1	14	TRBV11-2	CASSFASGYNEQFF
TRBJ2-1	13	TRBV19	CASSNQEYNEQFF
TRBJ1-3	13	TRBV30	CAWSVQSGNTIYF
TRBJ1-6	15	TRBV6-6	CASSVSGTGVSPLHF
TRBJ2-2	14	TRBV19	CASSDRALTGELFF
TRBJ2-1	12	TRBV7-2	CASSPVYNEQFF
TRBJ2-3	16	TRBV7-3	CASSSTLGGGTDTQYF
TRBJ1-2	11	TRBV30	CAWSVLDGYTF
TRBJ2-7	16	TRBV6-6	CASSYSYRRRSGEQYF
TRBJ2-7	14	TRBV27	CASSWTGGSYEQYF
TRBJ1-6	18	TRBV27	CASSLGRTGGLNNSPLHF
TRBJ2-1	16	TRBV10-1	CASSGTSGIRGNEQFF
TRBJ1-2	16	TRBV19	CASSRAGTEGVYGYTF
TRBJ2-5	16	TRBV5-6	CASSHPSGRDQETQYF
TRBJ2-7	12	TRBV7-2	CASSRVSHEQYF
TRBJ1-1	13	TRBV30	CASRRWGDTEAFF
TRBJ1-2	15	TRBV4-1	CASSQGDGSVYGYTF
TRBJ2-7	13	TRBV6-1	CAVRTGTGIEQYF
TRBJ2-7	11	TRBV2	CASSLTGLQYF
TRBJ2-7	15	TRBV19	CASSIASGVTYEQYF
TRBJ2-3	15	TRBV7-2	CASSGQGAFTDTQYF
TRBJ2-3	20	TRBV7-6	CASSLSRRIAGDPSTDTQYF
TRBJ1-5	13	TRBV11-3	CASSLDNNQPQHF